Listed here is a single T cell receptor (beta chain). With 60 Vbeta and 13 Jbeta primers, the PCR was carried out. Here immunoSEQ multiplex PCR was the method, and the copy in TCRdb shows in-frame clones only, minus some. This sample's clone table lists about 200,000 clones. The sample belongs to a study of cytomegalovirus exposure and HLA in healthy donors. Whole-study context: Tens of millions of unique TCRs from HLA-typed donors were held in an early release of data.

The receptor was isolated from a boy younger than 18 in good health and CMV-seronegative. Sequencing was carried out using PBMCs.

The CDR3 region is CASNQGANTGELFF. CDR3 coding DNA: TGTGCCAGCAACCAGGGGGCGAACACCGGGGAGCTGTTTTTT. The V gene is TRBV11-2, the J gene TRBJ2-2, with TRBD1 matching over 7 bases. CDR1 and CDR2 from the germline V gene are SGHAT and FQNNGV. The CDR3 is 14 amino acids. The J segment lost 0 bases and the V segment lost 7 bases, leaving 2 bases of the junction unmatched.